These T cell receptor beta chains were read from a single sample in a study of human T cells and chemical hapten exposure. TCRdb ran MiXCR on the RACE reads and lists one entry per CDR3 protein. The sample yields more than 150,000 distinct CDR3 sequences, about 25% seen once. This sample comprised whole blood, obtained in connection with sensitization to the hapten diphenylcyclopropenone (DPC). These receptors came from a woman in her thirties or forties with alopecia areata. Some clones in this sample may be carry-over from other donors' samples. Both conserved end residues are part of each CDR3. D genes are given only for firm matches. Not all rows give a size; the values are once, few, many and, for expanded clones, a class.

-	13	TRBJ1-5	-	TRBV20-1	CSARPGAGQPQHF	TGCAGTGCTAGGCCGGGTGCCGGACAGCCCCAGCATTTT
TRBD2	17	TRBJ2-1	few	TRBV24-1	CATSDVNSGRAVNEQFF	TGTGCCACCAGTGACGTTAATAGCGGGAGGGCAGTCAATGAGCAGTTCTTC
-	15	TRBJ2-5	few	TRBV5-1	CASSSGQPRQETQYF	TGCGCCAGCAGCTCGGGACAACCTAGGCAAGAGACCCAGTACTTC
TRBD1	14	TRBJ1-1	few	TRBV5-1	CASSGDRRDTEAFF	TGCGCCAGCAGCGGGGACAGGAGGGACACTGAAGCTTTCTTT
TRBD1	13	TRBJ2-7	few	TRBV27	CASRGQGAHEQYF	TGTGCCAGCAGGGGACAGGGGGCTCACGAGCAGTACTTC
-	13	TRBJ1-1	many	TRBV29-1	CSVVRGLGTEAFF	TGCAGCGTCGTGCGGGGGTTAGGGACTGAAGCTTTCTTT
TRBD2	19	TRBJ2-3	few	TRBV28	CASSFGIGRAARGTDTQYF	TGTGCCAGCAGTTTCGGTATTGGGCGCGCGGCGCGGGGGACAGATACGCAGTATTTT
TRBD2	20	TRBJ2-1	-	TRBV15	CATSRDPSGTSGSSYNEQFF	TGTGCCACCAGCAGAGATCCCTCCGGGACTAGCGGGAGCTCCTACAATGAGCAGTTCTTC
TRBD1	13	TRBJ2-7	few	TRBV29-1	CSALTGGGYEQYF	TGCAGCGCTTTGACAGGGGGGGGCTACGAGCAGTACTTC
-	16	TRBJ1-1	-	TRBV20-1	CSASEDPNVRRTEAFF	TGCAGTGCTAGCGAGGACCCCAACGTCCGTCGGACTGAAGCTTTCTTT
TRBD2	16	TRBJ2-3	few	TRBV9	CARRLAGGLGTDTQYF	TGTGCCAGGCGACTAGCGGGAGGTCTGGGCACAGATACGCAGTATTTT
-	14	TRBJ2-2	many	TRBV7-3	CASSLDAAAGELFF	TGTGCCAGCAGCCTGGACGCGGCGGCCGGGGAGCTGTTTTTT
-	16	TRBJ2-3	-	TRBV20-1	CSAFRLDGVGPDTQYF	TGCAGTGCGTTTCGACTGGACGGGGTTGGCCCAGATACGCAGTATTTT
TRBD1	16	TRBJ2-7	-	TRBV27	CASSFLGRTGSYEQYF	TGTGCCAGCAGTTTCCTCGGTAGGACAGGGAGTTACGAGCAGTACTTC
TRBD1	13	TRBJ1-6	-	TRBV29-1	CSVRQGNNSPLHF	TGCAGCGTCAGACAGGGGAATAATTCACCCCTCCACTTT
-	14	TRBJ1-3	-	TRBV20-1	CSAPGSLSGNTIYF	TGCAGTGCCCCAGGGAGTCTCTCTGGAAACACCATATATTTT
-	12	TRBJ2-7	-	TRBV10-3	CAISGPRDEQYF	TGTGCCATCAGCGGGCCAAGGGACGAGCAGTACTTC
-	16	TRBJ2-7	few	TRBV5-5	CASSRPLAGASYEQYF	TGTGCCAGCAGCCGACCCCTAGCAGGCGCCTCCTACGAGCAGTACTTC
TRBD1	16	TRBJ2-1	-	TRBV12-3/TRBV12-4	CASSDPGQSSYNEQFF	TGTGCCAGCAGTGATCCGGGACAGAGCTCCTACAATGAGCAGTTCTTC
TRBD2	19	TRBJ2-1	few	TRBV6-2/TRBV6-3	CASSYMPSGEALVQIEQFF	TGTGCCAGCAGTTACATGCCTAGCGGGGAGGCCCTCGTCCAGATTGAGCAGTTCTTC
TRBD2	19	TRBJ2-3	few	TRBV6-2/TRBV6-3	CASSYTTKMASGSTDTQYF	TGTGCCAGCAGTTACACGACGAAGATGGCTAGCGGGAGCACAGATACGCAGTATTTT
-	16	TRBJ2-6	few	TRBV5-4	CASSLLEFSGANVLTF	TGTGCCAGCAGCTTGCTGGAGTTCTCTGGGGCCAACGTCCTGACTTTC
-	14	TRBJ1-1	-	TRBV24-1	CATRGNRDRTEAFF	TGTGCCACCAGGGGAAACAGGGACCGCACTGAAGCTTTCTTT
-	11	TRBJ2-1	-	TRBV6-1	CASRINNEQFF	TGTGCCAGCAGGATAAACAATGAGCAGTTCTTC
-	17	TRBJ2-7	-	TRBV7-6	CASSLGSSVLSSYEQYF	TGTGCCAGCAGCTTAGGGTCTTCTGTGCTCAGCTCCTACGAGCAGTACTTC
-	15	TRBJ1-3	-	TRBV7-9	CASSLSAGDGNTIYF	TGTGCCAGCAGCTTATCGGCAGGGGACGGAAACACCATATATTTT
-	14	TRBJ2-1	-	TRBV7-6	CASRAYGNSDEQFF	TGTGCCAGCAGAGCTTACGGGAACTCCGATGAGCAGTTCTTC
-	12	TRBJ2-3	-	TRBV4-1	CASRGSEDTQYF	TGCGCCAGCAGGGGTTCTGAAGATACGCAGTATTTT
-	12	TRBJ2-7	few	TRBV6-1	CASSDRGVEQYF	TGTGCCAGCAGTGATCGGGGCGTCGAGCAGTACTTC
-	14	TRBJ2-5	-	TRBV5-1	CASSPTGGAETQYF	TGCGCCAGCAGCCCTACAGGGGGGGCCGAGACCCAGTACTTC
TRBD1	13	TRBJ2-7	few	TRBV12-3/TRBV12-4	CASRGQNSNEQYF	TGTGCCAGCAGGGGACAGAATAGCAACGAGCAGTACTTC
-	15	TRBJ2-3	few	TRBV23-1	CASSQAPGGTDTQYF	TGCGCCAGCAGTCAGGCCCCAGGGGGCACAGATACGCAGTATTTT
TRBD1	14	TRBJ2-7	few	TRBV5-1	CASSAGTGEDEQYF	TGCGCCAGCAGCGCCGGGACAGGGGAAGACGAGCAGTACTTC
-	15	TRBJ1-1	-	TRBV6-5	CASSYSRTAGTEAFF	TGTGCCAGCAGTTACAGCAGGACGGCGGGCACTGAAGCTTTCTTT
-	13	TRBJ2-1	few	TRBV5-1	CASRKRAHNEQFF	TGCGCCAGCAGAAAGCGGGCCCACAATGAGCAGTTCTTC
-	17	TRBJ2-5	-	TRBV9	CASSVASGRSVVETQYF	TGTGCCAGCAGCGTAGCTTCGGGGAGGAGCGTGGTTGAGACCCAGTACTTC
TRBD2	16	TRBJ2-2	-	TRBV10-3	CAIRSSGSPDTGELFF	TGTGCCATCCGGTCGAGCGGGAGTCCCGACACCGGGGAGCTGTTTTTT
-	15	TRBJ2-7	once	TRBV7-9	CASSSEVSGAYEQYF	TGTGCCAGCAGCTCAGAGGTCTCAGGGGCCTACGAGCAGTACTTC
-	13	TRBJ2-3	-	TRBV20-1	CSGAGPSTDTQYF	TGCAGTGGGGCTGGGCCCTCCACAGATACGCAGTATTTT
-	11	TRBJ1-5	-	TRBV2	CASSPGQPQHF	TGTGCCAGCAGCCCCGGACAGCCCCAGCATTTT
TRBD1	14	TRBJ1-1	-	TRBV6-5	CASSPGQGAREAFF	TGTGCCAGCAGTCCTGGCCAGGGGGCCAGGGAAGCTTTCTTT